The present TCR beta chain was sequenced within a study of OX40 agonist ivuxolimab in advanced cancers. Study in general: Two patients with cutaneous melanoma and one with hepatocellular carcinoma, three in total, showed partial responses.

Study findings and constraints: Not determined was the antigen specificity of the expanded peripheral T cells.

Details on this clone: Its target is not known.

Some clones are missing from TCRdb's copy, which holds only in-frame ones; the method was immunoSEQ multiplex PCR. The table includes 41,000 or so clones, almost 80% detected once. Deletions cut 6 bases from V and 5 bases from J, with 19 bases between. The germline gives CDR1 KGHSH, CDR2 LQKENI. The CDR3 is 16 amino acids. The material sequenced was CD4+ or CD8+ T cells sorted from blood, taken in a trial of the OX40 agonist ivuxolimab. The source is an adult with an advanced solid tumor such as melanoma, head and neck, liver or kidney cancer. This rearrangement joins TRBV18 to TRBJ1-4; D is unresolved. CDR3 sequence reads: CASSSAARAGNEKLFF. The CDR3, as DNA: TGTGCCAGCTCCTCGGCAGCCCGAGCGGGGAATGAAAAACTGTTTTTT.